This is a list of T cell receptor beta chains from one sample in a study of a mutant IDH1 vaccine in newly diagnosed glioma. Their target antigens are unknown. Sequencing used immunoSEQ multiplex PCR; TCRdb keeps in-frame clones, though not all of them. Among tens of thousands of clones listed, 78% were seen once. Material: PBMCs, obtained from a glioma patient whose treatment included an IDH1 peptide vaccine. Source of these receptors: a middle-aged woman with glioma. Each CDR3 is given with its conserved first and last residue. D genes are given only for firm matches. Some rows have no size entry. The others give once, few or many, or a class for an expanded clone.

v_call: TRBV19; clone_size: -; j_call: TRBJ2-1; d_call: TRBD2; cdr3_aa: CASSNGAGGPNEQFF; cdr3_nt: TGTGCCAGTAGTAACGGAGCGGGGGGGCCGAATGAGCAGTTCTTC
v_call: TRBV10-1; clone_size: -; j_call: TRBJ1-1; d_call: TRBD1; cdr3_aa: CASSEDRGYTEAFF; cdr3_nt: TGCGCCAGCAGTGAGGACAGGGGGTACACTGAAGCTTTCTTT
v_call: TRBV5-4; clone_size: -; j_call: TRBJ2-7; d_call: -; cdr3_aa: CASSLVAGRTYEQYF; cdr3_nt: TGTGCCAGCAGCTTGGTGGCAGGGAGGACCTACGAGCAGTACTTC
v_call: TRBV6-1; clone_size: -; j_call: TRBJ1-5; d_call: -; cdr3_aa: CASSEQGPHQPQHF; cdr3_nt: TGTGCCAGCAGTGAACAGGGGCCCCATCAGCCCCAGCATTTT
v_call: TRBV5-1; clone_size: few; j_call: TRBJ1-6; d_call: TRBD1; cdr3_aa: CASSVGTGDSPLHF; cdr3_nt: TGCGCCAGCAGCGTTGGGACAGGGGATTCACCCCTCCACTTT
v_call: TRBV18; clone_size: -; j_call: TRBJ2-5; d_call: -; cdr3_aa: CASSPDSLQETQYF; cdr3_nt: TGTGCCAGCTCACCAGACAGCCTTCAAGAGACCCAGTACTTC
v_call: TRBV7-9; clone_size: -; j_call: TRBJ1-1; d_call: -; cdr3_aa: CASSLVPKQNTEAFF; cdr3_nt: TGTGCCAGCAGCTTAGTCCCTAAACAGAACACTGAAGCTTTCTTT
v_call: TRBV30; clone_size: -; j_call: TRBJ1-5; d_call: -; cdr3_aa: CAWSWAAGLGQPQHF; cdr3_nt: TGTGCCTGGAGTTGGGCCGCGGGATTAGGGCAGCCCCAGCATTTT
v_call: TRBV5-1; clone_size: -; j_call: TRBJ1-2; d_call: TRBD1; cdr3_aa: CASSLSGQGRMGGYTF; cdr3_nt: TGCGCCAGCAGCTTGTCAGGACAGGGGAGGATGGGTGGCTACACCTTC
v_call: TRBV5-6; clone_size: -; j_call: TRBJ2-2; d_call: -; cdr3_aa: CASCSRGGNTGELFF; cdr3_nt: TGTGCCAGCTGTTCCAGGGGCGGGAACACCGGGGAGCTGTTTTTT
v_call: TRBV7-2; clone_size: -; j_call: TRBJ1-2; d_call: -; cdr3_aa: CASSLAGEAYGYTF; cdr3_nt: TGTGCCAGCAGCTTGGCAGGAGAGGCCTATGGCTACACCTTC
v_call: TRBV10-1; clone_size: -; j_call: TRBJ2-7; d_call: -; cdr3_aa: CASSSGATYEQYF; cdr3_nt: TGCGCCAGCAGCTCGGGGGCGACGTACGAGCAGTACTTC
v_call: TRBV7-9; clone_size: few; j_call: TRBJ2-5; d_call: -; cdr3_aa: CASSLYGGVGETQYF; cdr3_nt: TGTGCCAGCAGCTTATACGGGGGTGTTGGGGAGACCCAGTACTTC
v_call: TRBV29-1; clone_size: -; j_call: TRBJ2-3; d_call: TRBD1; cdr3_aa: CSVSPGQGGDTQYF; cdr3_nt: TGCAGCGTCTCTCCGGGACAGGGTGGAGATACGCAGTATTTT
v_call: TRBV7-8; clone_size: -; j_call: TRBJ2-7; d_call: -; cdr3_aa: CASSFARTSTYEQYF; cdr3_nt: TGTGCCAGCAGCTTTGCCCGGACCTCTACCTACGAGCAGTACTTC
v_call: TRBV4-1; clone_size: few; j_call: TRBJ2-2; d_call: TRBD2; cdr3_aa: CASSPAGLAGENTGELFF; cdr3_nt: TGCGCCAGCAGCCCCGCCGGACTAGCGGGGGAGAACACCGGGGAGCTGTTTTTT
v_call: TRBV5-1; clone_size: -; j_call: TRBJ1-2; d_call: -; cdr3_aa: CASSMDIDGYTF; cdr3_nt: TGCGCCAGCAGCATGGACATTGACGGCTACACCTTC
v_call: TRBV6-5; clone_size: -; j_call: TRBJ2-3; d_call: -; cdr3_aa: CASRSGGARDTQYF; cdr3_nt: TGTGCCAGCAGATCCGGGGGAGCCCGGGATACGCAGTATTTT
v_call: TRBV6-6; clone_size: -; j_call: TRBJ2-5; d_call: -; cdr3_aa: CASSLLTRETQYF; cdr3_nt: TGTGCCAGCAGTTTACTTACACGCGAGACCCAGTACTTC
v_call: TRBV6-1; clone_size: -; j_call: TRBJ1-6; d_call: TRBD1; cdr3_aa: CASKGTEVSPLHF; cdr3_nt: TGTGCCAGCAAAGGGACAGAGGTTTCACCCCTCCACTTT
v_call: TRBV5-5; clone_size: -; j_call: TRBJ2-7; d_call: TRBD2; cdr3_aa: CASSPTGGSGSYEQYF; cdr3_nt: TGTGCCAGCAGCCCGACGGGGGGTAGCGGGTCCTACGAGCAGTACTTC
v_call: TRBV30; clone_size: -; j_call: TRBJ2-7; d_call: TRBD1; cdr3_aa: CAWSSRTGGIYEQYF; cdr3_nt: TGTGCCTGGAGTTCCCGGACAGGGGGAATCTACGAGCAGTACTTC